Each of the 27 T cell receptor beta chains below was sequenced from the same sample in a study of CXCR3-negative and CXCR3-positive naive CD8 T cells. TRB cDNA libraries were made by UMI-labeled 5' RACE. TCRdb reworked the 5' RACE reads into one entry per CDR3 protein, no DNA. In total, the table holds about 40,000 distinct CDR3 sequences. The sequenced material came from naive CXCR3- CD8+ T cells from blood. Subset noted: CD45RO-CCR7+CD27+CD95- naive CD8+ T cells lacking CXCR3 (TNR3-). All receptors derive from a human donor in good health. Some clones in this sample may be carry-over from other donors' samples.

The V and J genes are TRBV19 and TRBJ2-3; TCRdb's D gene call, TRBD1, goes unchecked for lack of DNA. Germline CDR1 LNHDA, CDR2 SQIVND (reference sequence). This CDR3 has 16 amino acids. The CDR3 loop is CASTPTLRGLTDTQYF. Looking up the rest from reference TRBV19 and TRBJ2-3 gives the full variable domain: DGGITQSPKYLFRKEGQNVTLSCEQNLNHDAMYWYRQDPGQGLRLIYYSQIVNDFQKGDIAEGYSVSREKKESFPLTVTSAQKNPTAFYLCASTPTLRGLTDTQYFGPGTRLTVL.

The J gene is TRBJ2-1, the V gene TRBV18; TCRdb indicates TRBD1, and absent DNA this call remains unverified. Germline lookup yields CDR1 KGHSH and CDR2 LQKENI. This CDR3 has 14 amino acids. The CDR3 loop is CASSLQGTYNEQFF. The full variable domain, rest sourced from reference TRBV18 and TRBJ2-1, is NAGVMQNPRHLVRRRGQEARLRCSPMKGHSHVYWYRQLPEEGLKFMVYLQKENIIDESGMPKERFSAEFPKEGPSILRIQQVVRGDSAAYFCASSLQGTYNEQFFGPGTRLTVL.

This chain links TRBV21-1 with TRBJ1-1; absent DNA, TCRdb's TRBD1 call cannot be checked. TRBV21-1 constitutes a pseudogene. The CDR3 is 16 amino acids. The CDR3 reads CASNRLPGQGITEAFF.

The chain couples TRBV7-2 to TRBJ2-1; TCRdb outputs TRBD2, but without DNA this stays unchecked. Germline assignment: CDR1 SGHTA and CDR2 FQGNSA. This CDR3 has 15 amino acids. CDR3 region: CASSPTSGPYNEQFF.

The chain uses TRBV28 and TRBJ2-2; the D call of TRBD1 rests on TCRdb alone, since no DNA is present to check it. The CDR3 consists of 14 residues. Germline-derived CDR1 and CDR2 are MDHEN and SYDVKM. The CDR3 reads CASSTRTGPGELFF.

The genes are TRBV7-6 and TRBJ1-3; TCRdb picks TRBD1, but there is no DNA to check that call. Germline CDR1 reads SGHVS; CDR2 reads FNYEAQ. The CDR3 totals 14 residues. CDR3 loop: CASSQQGNRNTIYF.

This chain uses TRBV7-9 with TRBJ2-3; TCRdb outputs TRBD1, but without DNA this stays unchecked. There are 16 residues in the CDR3. The germline gives CDR1 SEHNR, CDR2 FQNEAQ (reference sequence). The CDR3 sequence: CASSPKRAGSTDTQYF.

The chain employs TRBV4-3 and TRBJ2-3; TCRdb picks TRBD1, but there is no DNA to check that call. The CDR3 consists of 13 residues. The germline gives CDR1 LGHNA, CDR2 YSLEER. The CDR3 is CASSWDGRDTQYF.

The chain has TRBV6-4 and TRBJ2-1; TCRdb calls TRBD1, which cannot be checked without DNA. This CDR3 is 18 amino acids long. Germline V gene data show CDR1 as MRHNA and CDR2 as SNTAGT. The CDR3 reads CASSDSSSGTGSRNEQFF.

The genes are TRBV7-2 and TRBJ1-1; there is no DNA to check the TCRdb D call of TRBD1. CDR3 length equals 13 residues. Germline-derived CDR1 and CDR2 are SGHTA and FQGNSA. CDR3 sequence: CASSIRQGTEAFF.

The CDR3 is CASSAGNGYTF. The rearrangement uses TRBV6-5 and TRBJ1-2. The CDR3 totals 11 residues. Per germline, CDR1 MNHEY and CDR2 SVGAGI.

This chain links TRBV11-1 with TRBJ2-5; the TCRdb call, TRBD1, lacks DNA for checking. The CDR3 loop spans 14 amino acids. Germline V gives CDR1 SGHAT, CDR2 FQDESV (reference sequence). The CDR3 protein is CASSSGQGFETQYF.

The V call is TRBV13, the J call TRBJ1-1. The CDR3 runs to 14 residues. Looked up from germline, CDR1 is PRHDT and CDR2 is FYEKMQ (reference sequence). The CDR3 spells CASSSDGMNTEAFF.

The rearrangement uses TRBV12-3 or TRBV12-4 and TRBJ2-2; TCRdb's D call of TRBD1 is untestable without DNA. The CDR3 length is 13 residues. CDR3 region: CASSDSNTGELFF.

The chain recombines TRBV7-9 with TRBJ1-2; TCRdb picks TRBD1, but there is no DNA to check that call. Germline CDR1 and CDR2: SEHNR and FQNEAQ (reference sequence). This CDR3 contains 14 residues. The chain's CDR3 is CASSLGGLVGGYTF.

The CDR3 loop is CASSQSSTGVDGYTF. The rearrangement links TRBV23-1 to TRBJ1-2; TCRdb proposes TRBD1, but this gene call is untestable without DNA. TRBV23-1 is annotated as an ORF whose role is uncertain. The CDR3 is 15 amino acids.

The CDR3 loop reads CSATPGTPTEAFF. The V call is TRBV29-1, the J call TRBJ1-1; the TRBD1 assignment by TCRdb is unverifiable without DNA. This CDR3 spans 13 amino acids. Germline values: CDR1 SQVTM, CDR2 ANQGSEA. Looking up the rest from reference TRBV29-1 and TRBJ1-1 gives the full variable domain: SAVISQKPSRDICQRGTSLTIQCQVDSQVTMMFWYRQQPGQSLTLIATANQGSEATYESGFVIDKFPISRPNLTFSTLTVSNMSPEDSSIYLCSATPGTPTEAFFGQGTRLTVV.

The gene calls are TRBV5-4 and TRBJ1-1; absent DNA, TCRdb's TRBD1 call cannot be checked. The CDR3 sequence is 16 residues long. Per germline, CDR1 SGHNT and CDR2 YYREEE (reference sequence). CDR3 protein: CASSFFLGGGYTEAFF.

The V and J genes are TRBV12-1 and TRBJ1-6; TCRdb's D call of TRBD1 is untestable without DNA. TRBV12-1 is an annotated pseudogene. This CDR3 has 16 amino acids. CDR3 sequence reads: CASSYSWTASNSPLHF.

The chain employs TRBV11-2 and TRBJ2-7; the D call of TRBD2 rests on TCRdb alone, since no DNA is present to check it. CDR3 length equals 14 residues. Looked up from germline, CDR1 is SGHAT and CDR2 is FQNNGV. CDR3 residues: CASSLWGPDYEQYF.

The chain employs TRBV11-2 and TRBJ2-7. Germline CDR1 and CDR2: SGHAT and FQNNGV. The CDR3 has 13 residues. The CDR3 sequence is CASSKILQETQYF. Supplemented by reference TRBV11-2 and TRBJ2-7, the full variable domain reads EAGVAQSPRYKIIEKRQSVAFWCNPISGHATLYWYQQILGQGPKLLIQFQNNGVVDDSQLPKDRFSAERLKGVDSTLKIQPAKLEDSAVYLCASSKILQETQYFGPGTRLTVT.

The CDR3 is CASSTITTAYEQYF. The rearrangement uses TRBV7-2 and TRBJ2-7. Germline CDR1 SGHTA, CDR2 FQGNSA. This CDR3 contains 14 residues.

The V call is TRBV6-2 or TRBV6-3, the J call TRBJ1-1. Germline V gene data show CDR1 as MNHEY and CDR2 as SVGEGT. This CDR3 comprises 12 residues. The CDR3 loop is CASSYSADEAFF.

The chain joins TRBV7-8 to TRBJ2-5. Looked up from germline, CDR1 is SGHVS and CDR2 is FQNEAQ. The CDR3 consists of 16 residues. CDR3: CASSLTLVVRQETQYF.

Considering frequency, this clonotype is medium-sized. V usage is TRBV4-2 and J usage is TRBJ1-5; as DNA is missing, the TRBD1 call by TCRdb cannot be tested. CDR1 LGHNA and CDR2 YNFKEQ come from the germline V gene. The CDR3 extends over 16 amino acids. CDR3 region: CASSQVGADSNQPQHF.

This chain joins TRBV19 and TRBJ2-7; TCRdb gives TRBD2 as the D gene, but with no DNA this cannot be confirmed. This CDR3 contains 14 residues. The germline CDR1 and CDR2 sequences are LNHDA and SQIVND (reference sequence). The CDR3 region is CASSDQGLSYEQYF.

The chain has TRBV7-2 and TRBJ2-1. Looked up from germline, CDR1 is SGHTA and CDR2 is FQGNSA. CDR3 size: 12 residues. CDR3 residues: CASSFHGNEQFF.